This entry is about one T cell receptor (beta chain). Its cognate antigen is unknown. This sample is part of a study of OX40 agonist ivuxolimab in advanced cancers. Study context: The treatment was a fully human IgG2 OX40 agonist, ivuxolimab. The diagnoses of dose-escalation patients were hepatocellular carcinoma, melanoma, renal cell or head and neck cancer.

Clones were read by immunoSEQ multiplex PCR, and TCRdb kept only the in-frame ones, dropping some. This sample has about 71,000 clones, with approximately 90% found just once. V lost 2 bases and J lost 10, with 12 bases in between. Germline V gives CDR1 SGHAT, CDR2 FQNNGV. The CDR3 runs to 14 residues. General study findings and limits: In the 0.1 to 3.0 mg/kg range, CD4+ and CD8+ blood T cells had expanded clonally by week 6.

The receptor was derived from an adult with an advanced solid tumor such as melanoma, head and neck, liver or kidney cancer. The J gene is TRBJ2-6, the V gene TRBV11-2; D call uncertain. The sample in question was CD4+ or CD8+ T cells sorted from blood, obtained in a trial of the OX40 agonist ivuxolimab. The CDR3 loop reads CASSLHLGSNVLTF. In DNA form, the CDR3 reads TGTGCCAGCAGCTTACATTTGGGCTCTAACGTCCTGACTTTC.